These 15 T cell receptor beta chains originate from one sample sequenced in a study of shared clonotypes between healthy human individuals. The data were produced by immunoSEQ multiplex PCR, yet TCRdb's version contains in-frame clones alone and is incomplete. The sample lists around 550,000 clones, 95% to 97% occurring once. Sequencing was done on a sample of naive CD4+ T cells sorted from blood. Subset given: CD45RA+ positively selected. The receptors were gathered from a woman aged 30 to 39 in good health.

The CDR3 loop is CASSLALGQGQEAFF. The CDR3 region has the DNA TGTGCCAGCAGCTTAGCGCTGGGGCAAGGGCAAGAAGCTTTCTTT. The rearrangement joins TRBV11-1 to TRBJ1-1; D might be TRBD1 (5 bases). V lost 0 bases and J lost 8, with 16 bases in between. This CDR3 contains 15 residues. The germline V gene encodes CDR1 SGHAT and CDR2 FQDESV (reference sequence).

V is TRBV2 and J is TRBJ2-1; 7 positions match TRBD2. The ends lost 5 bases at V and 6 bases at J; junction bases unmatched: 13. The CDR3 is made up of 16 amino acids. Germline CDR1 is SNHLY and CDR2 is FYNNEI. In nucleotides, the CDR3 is TGTGCCAGCAGTCGACTAGCAGAGGAGGGTAGCAATGAGCAGTTCTTC. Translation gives CASSRLAEEGSNEQFF.

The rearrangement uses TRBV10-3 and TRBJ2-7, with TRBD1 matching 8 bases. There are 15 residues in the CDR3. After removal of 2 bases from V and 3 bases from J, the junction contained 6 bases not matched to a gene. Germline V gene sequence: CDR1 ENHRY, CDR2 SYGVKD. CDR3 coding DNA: TGTGCCATCAGTGAGCTCGGGACAGGCGGCTACGAGCAGTACTTC. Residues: CAISELGTGGYEQYF.

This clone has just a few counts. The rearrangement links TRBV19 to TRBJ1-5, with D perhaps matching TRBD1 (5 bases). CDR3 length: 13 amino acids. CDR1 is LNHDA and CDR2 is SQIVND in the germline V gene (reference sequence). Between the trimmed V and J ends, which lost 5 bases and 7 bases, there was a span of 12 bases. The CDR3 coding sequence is TGTGCCAGTAGTTTACAGGAAGGCCAGCCCCAGCATTTT. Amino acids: CASSLQEGQPQHF.

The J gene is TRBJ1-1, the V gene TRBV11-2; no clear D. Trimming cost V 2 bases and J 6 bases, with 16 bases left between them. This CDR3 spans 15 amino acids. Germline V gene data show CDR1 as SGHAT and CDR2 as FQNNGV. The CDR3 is CASSLLTSGFAEAFF. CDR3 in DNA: TGTGCCAGCAGCTTATTAACCAGTGGTTTTGCTGAAGCTTTCTTT.

CDR3 residues: CASSLADRGGTEAFF. The CDR3 DNA is TGCGCCAGCAGCTTGGCCGACAGGGGAGGAACTGAAGCTTTCTTT. The V gene is TRBV5-1, the J gene TRBJ1-1; 8 bases fit TRBD1. The J segment lost 5 bases and the V segment lost 0 bases, leaving 6 bases of the junction unmatched. The CDR3 runs 15 residues. The germline gives CDR1 SGHRS, CDR2 YFSETQ.

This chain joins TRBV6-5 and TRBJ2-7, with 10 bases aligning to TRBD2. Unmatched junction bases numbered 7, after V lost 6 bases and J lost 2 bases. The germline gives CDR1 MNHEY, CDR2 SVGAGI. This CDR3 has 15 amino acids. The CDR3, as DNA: TGTGCCAGCAGAAGCCGGACTAGCGGTACCTACGAGCAGTACTTC. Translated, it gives CASRSRTSGTYEQYF.

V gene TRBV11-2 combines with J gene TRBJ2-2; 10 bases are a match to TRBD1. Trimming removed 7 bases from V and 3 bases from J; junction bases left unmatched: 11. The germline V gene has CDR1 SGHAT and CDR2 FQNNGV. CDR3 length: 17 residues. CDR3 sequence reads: CASTPLPGQGYTGELFF. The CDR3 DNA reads TGTGCCAGCACCCCCCTCCCGGGACAGGGGTACACCGGGGAGCTGTTTTTT.

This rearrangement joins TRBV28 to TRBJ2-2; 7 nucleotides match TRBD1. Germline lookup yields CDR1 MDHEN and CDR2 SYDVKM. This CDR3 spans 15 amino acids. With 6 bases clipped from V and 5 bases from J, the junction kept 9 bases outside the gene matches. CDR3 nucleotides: TGTGCCAGCAGCCTGACAGGGAAGAGGACCGGGGAGCTGTTTTTT. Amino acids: CASSLTGKRTGELFF.

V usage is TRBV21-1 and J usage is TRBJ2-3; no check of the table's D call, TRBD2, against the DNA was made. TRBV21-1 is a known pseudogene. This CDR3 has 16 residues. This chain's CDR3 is CASSKRSSDATDTQYF. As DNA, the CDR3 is TGTGCCAGCAGCAAAAGGTCTAGCGACGCCACAGATACGCAGTATTTT.

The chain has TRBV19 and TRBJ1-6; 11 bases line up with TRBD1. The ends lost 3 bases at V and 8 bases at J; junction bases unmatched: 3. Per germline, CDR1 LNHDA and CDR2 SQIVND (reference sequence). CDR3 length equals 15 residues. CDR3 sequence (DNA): TGTGCCAGTAGTATCGGACAGGGGGCCTATTCACCCCTCCACTTT. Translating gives CASSIGQGAYSPLHF.

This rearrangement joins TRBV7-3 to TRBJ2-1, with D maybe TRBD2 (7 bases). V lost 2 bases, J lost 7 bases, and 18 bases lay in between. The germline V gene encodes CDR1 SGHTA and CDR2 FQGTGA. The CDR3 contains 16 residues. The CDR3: CASSLAGAGLSNEQFF. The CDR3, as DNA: TGTGCCAGCAGCTTAGCGGGGGCGGGATTGTCAAATGAGCAGTTCTTC. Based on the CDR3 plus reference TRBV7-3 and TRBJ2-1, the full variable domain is GAGVSQTPSNKVTEKGKYVELRCDPISGHTALYWYRQSLGQGPEFLIYFQGTGAADDSGLPNDRFFAVRPEGSVSTLKIQRTERGDSAVYLCASSLAGAGLSNEQFFGPGTRLTVL.

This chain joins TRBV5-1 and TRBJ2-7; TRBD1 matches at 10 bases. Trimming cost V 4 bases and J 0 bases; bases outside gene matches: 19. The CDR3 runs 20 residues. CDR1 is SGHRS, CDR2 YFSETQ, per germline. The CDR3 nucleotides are TGCGCCAGCAGCCTTCTGATTGGGGACAGGGGATCTTTTCTCTCCTACGAGCAGTACTTC. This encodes CASSLLIGDRGSFLSYEQYF.

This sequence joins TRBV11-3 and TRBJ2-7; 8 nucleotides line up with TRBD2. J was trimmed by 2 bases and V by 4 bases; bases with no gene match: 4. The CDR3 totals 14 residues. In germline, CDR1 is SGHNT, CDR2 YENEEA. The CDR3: CASSSQRGPYEQYF. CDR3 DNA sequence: TGTGCCAGCAGCTCCCAGCGGGGGCCCTACGAGCAGTACTTC.

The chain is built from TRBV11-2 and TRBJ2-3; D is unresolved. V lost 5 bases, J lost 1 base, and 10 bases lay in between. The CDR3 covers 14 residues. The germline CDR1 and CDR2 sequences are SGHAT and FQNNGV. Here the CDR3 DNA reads TGTGCCAGCAGCCAACTACGGGGCACAGATACGCAGTATTTT. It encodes CASSQLRGTDTQYF. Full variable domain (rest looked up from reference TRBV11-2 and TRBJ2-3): EAGVAQSPRYKIIEKRQSVAFWCNPISGHATLYWYQQILGQGPKLLIQFQNNGVVDDSQLPKDRFSAERLKGVDSTLKIQPAKLEDSAVYLCASSQLRGTDTQYFGPGTRLTVL.